The rows below give T cell receptor beta chains drawn from one sample of a study of Ad26.COV2.S vaccination and SARS-CoV-2 variants. Here immunoSEQ multiplex PCR was the method, and the copy in TCRdb shows in-frame clones only, minus some. The profile shows about 350,000 clones, about 86% of them singletons. Sample: peripheral blood, taken in a trial of Ad26.COV2.S vaccine versus placebo. The receptors here all came from a person between 18 and 65 years old who received the Ad26.COV2.S COVID-19 vaccine or a placebo. The conserved cysteine and the conserved F or W are not part of the CDR3 here. Each record gives: D gene, J gene, V gene, clone size, CDR3 protein. D genes are given only for firm matches. Clone size is not always given. Where it is, it says once, few, many or a class for expanded clones.

NA TRBJ1-2 TRBV20-1 NA SAGGVDGYT
NA TRBJ1-1 TRBV28 NA ASSSVVGEAF
NA TRBJ2-7 TRBV19 NA ASGPLGYVYEQY
TRBD1 TRBJ1-1 TRBV5-1 NA ATTGQGGTEAF
TRBD1 TRBJ2-5 TRBV7-9 NA ASSFGQGEETQY
TRBD1 TRBJ2-6 TRBV4-1 NA ASSQMTGIQSSGANVLT
NA TRBJ2-7 TRBV5-1 few ASSLVGENEQY
NA TRBJ2-1 TRBV19 NA ASSILQDEQF
NA TRBJ1-2 TRBV5-1 NA ASSLAGPANYGYT
NA TRBJ2-5 TRBV5-1 few ASSRQRGIETQY
TRBD1 TRBJ1-1 TRBV28 NA ASSGLNRGAF
TRBD1 TRBJ1-3 TRBV18 NA ASSPGGGKNTIY
NA TRBJ2-7 TRBV3-1/TRBV3-2 NA ASSQEWGPYEQY
NA TRBJ2-3 TRBV14 NA ASSSEFTSTDTQY